This T cell receptor (beta chain) was sequenced in a study of CD8 T cells in ankylosing spondylitis. Libraries for TCR beta were made by quantitative 5'-RACE with molecular barcodes. TCRdb re-called the 5' RACE reads with MiXCR, one entry per CDR3 protein. This sample yields some 130,000 distinct CDR3 sequences, of which about 6.7% are seen a single time; roughly 12% belongs to the top ten. This clonotype was observed at least ten times. What it binds is not known. Findings and limits, study-wide: Several of the motif variants were reported before in synovial fluid and blood from reactive arthritis. Disease-associated clones were reportedly significantly overrepresented in matched ankylosing spondylitis synovial fluid. A motif in TCR beta, a set of about 8 highly homologous variants, appeared characteristic of ankylosing spondylitis blood.

The sample was blood, either unsorted or a sorted T cell fraction (not recorded which). This clonotype originated in a female donor with ankylosing spondylitis or in good health (not recorded which).

The CDR3 sequence is CASGSSGANVLTF. CDR3 DNA: TGTGCCAGTGGGAGCTCTGGGGCCAACGTCCTGACTTTC. The genes are TRBV11-2 and TRBJ2-6; D possibly corresponds to TRBD2 (5 bases). Trimming pared 9 bases from V and 0 bases from J, leaving 6 bases between. The CDR3 length is 13 residues. Germline CDR1 reads SGHAT; CDR2 reads FQNNGV.